This TCR beta chain was sequenced for a study of glioma-infiltrating T cells after dendritic cell vaccination (dated by TCRdb to the mid-2010s). Regarding the study in general: Of the approximately 15 glioblastoma patients in the cohort, all drawn from Phase I and II dendritic cell vaccination trials, 9 were newly diagnosed and 6 had recurrent disease. Each patient was given three intradermal dendritic cell vaccine injections, spaced two weeks apart, in the arm below the axilla. TCR sequencing metrics, including TIL content and tumor-blood repertoire overlap, were correlated with survival after dendritic cell vaccination. The vaccine consisted of monocyte-derived dendritic cells cultured about 7 days with IL-4 and GM-CSF, then pulsed overnight with autologous tumor lysate. Autologous tumor lysate-pulsed dendritic cell vaccination was administered to the patients between the early 2000s and the early 2010s. In glioblastoma patients vaccinated with dendritic cells, deep sequencing of TCR beta CDR3 regions served to measure tumor-infiltrating lymphocyte content and to compare repertoires between tumor and blood. Study-level results and caveats: No direct relationship between TCR clonality and survival was found, suggesting a diverse polyclonal response may matter. Longer time to progression and overall survival after dendritic cell vaccination were predicted by higher estimated pretreatment TIL content. The three-group TCR overlap response model was characterized as speculative, and prospective validation of the model was stated to be required. The cohort was small and heterogeneous, with few patients having full blood and tumor sets and even fewer initial-recurrent tumor pairs.

Patients were selected for having adequate residual fresh-frozen tumor tissue and more than two years of available survival data. Molecular status otherwise varied across the glioblastoma patients, but none of them carried an isocitrate dehydrogenase mutation. PBMC collection took place before vaccination, two weeks after the third vaccination, and at tumor progression if progression occurred. The Qiagen DNeasy Blood extraction Kit was used to extract genomic DNA. Using the immunoSEQ assay, TCRB CDR3 regions were amplified from roughly 1.8 micrograms of genomic DNA, or from all available DNA when less than that was on hand. Multiplex PCR used 60 forward primers for TCR V beta segments and 13 reverse primers for J beta segments. To estimate the number of reads per starting template, synthetic control templates were added to each sample at limiting dilution. Sequencing produced 87 bp reads on the Illumina HiSeq System. As for the authors' bioinformatics: PCR and sequencing errors were removed by a nearest neighbor algorithm that merged closely related sequences. TCR overlap was defined as the percentage of unique tumor TCR beta sequences that were also found in the peripheral blood of the same patient. TCRdb's version of the immuneACCESS table is confined to in-frame rearrangements and falls short of the full clone set. An unresolved V gene accounts for under half of the shortfall where checked; the remainder is of unknown origin. The V and J calls and clone size are taken from that table; D and trimming were inferred from the DNA. A total of around 89,000 clones appear in this sample, over 75% of them only once. Of the sample, about 15% falls within the top ten clones.

V is trimmed back by 9 bases and J by 2 bases, and the junction contains 11 bases that no gene match accounts for. CDR1 and CDR2, looked up from the germline V gene (reference sequence), are SEHNR and FQNEAQ. CDR3 length: 15 amino acids, cysteine to phenylalanine. Only the CDR3 DNA stays, 45 bases, in frame from base 1. A remark on this clone: Its antigen is not yet known. The record has no base qualities; no much larger clone is one base away.

This receptor chain uses TRBV7-9 and TRBJ2-3, and TRBD1 aligns with 7 junction nucleotides. This material consisted of blood, taken before dendritic cell vaccination. The receptor was derived from a human donor with glioblastoma. CDR3 region: CASITGVLLTDTQYF. Here is the DNA: TGTGCCAGTATTACAGGGGTGCTGCTCACAGATACGCAGTATTTT. The full variable domain, with segments outside the CDR3 supplied by the reference TRBV7-9 and TRBJ2-3 proteins, appears as DTGVSQNPRHKITKRGQNVTFRCDPISEHNRLYWYRQTLGQGPEFLTYFQNEAQLEKSRLLSDRFSAERPKGSFSTLEIQRTEQGDSAMYLCASITGVLLTDTQYFGPGTRLTVL.